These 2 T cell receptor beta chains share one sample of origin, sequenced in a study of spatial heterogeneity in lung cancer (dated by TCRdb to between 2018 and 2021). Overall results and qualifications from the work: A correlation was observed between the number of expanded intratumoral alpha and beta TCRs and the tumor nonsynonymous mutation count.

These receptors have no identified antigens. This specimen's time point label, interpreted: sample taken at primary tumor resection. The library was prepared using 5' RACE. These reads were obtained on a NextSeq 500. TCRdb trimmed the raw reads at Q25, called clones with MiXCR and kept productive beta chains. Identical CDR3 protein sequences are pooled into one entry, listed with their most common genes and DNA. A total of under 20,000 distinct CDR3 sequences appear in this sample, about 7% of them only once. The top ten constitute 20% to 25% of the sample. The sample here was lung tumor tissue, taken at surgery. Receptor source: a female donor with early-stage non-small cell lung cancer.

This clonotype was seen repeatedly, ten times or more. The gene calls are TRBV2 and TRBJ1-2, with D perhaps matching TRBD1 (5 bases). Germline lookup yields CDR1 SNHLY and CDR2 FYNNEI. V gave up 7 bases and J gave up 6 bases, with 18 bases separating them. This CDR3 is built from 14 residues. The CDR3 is CASILRDGADGYTF. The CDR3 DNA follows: TGTGCCAGCATCCTCAGGGACGGAGCCGATGGCTACACCTTC.

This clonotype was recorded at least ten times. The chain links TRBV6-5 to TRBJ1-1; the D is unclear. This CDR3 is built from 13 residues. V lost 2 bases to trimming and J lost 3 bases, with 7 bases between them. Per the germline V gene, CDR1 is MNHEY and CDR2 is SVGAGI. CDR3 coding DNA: TGTGCCAGCAGTTACGGCGGTGACACTGAAGCTTTCTTT. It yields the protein CASSYGGDTEAFF.